The next 4 T cell receptor beta chains were all read from a single sample in a study of T cell repertoires in cytomegalovirus infection. TCRdb re-called the reads through MiXCR, storing one row per CDR3 protein. The sample yields 250,000 to 300,000 distinct CDR3 sequences, approximately 9.2% seen once. The sequencing input was PBMCs. The receptors derive from a human donor in good health (CMV status not recorded). Some clones in this sample may be carry-over from other donors' samples.

This clonotype has a single count. This sequence joins TRBV5-1 and TRBJ2-5, with TRBD1 as a possible D gene (5 bases). CDR1 and CDR2 (germline): SGHRS, YFSETQ. The CDR3 is 15 residues long. Trimming shortened V by 5 bases and J by 3 bases, and 17 bases separated the two germline ends. CDR3 residues: CASRPRTGTEETQYF. CDR3 nucleotide sequence: TGCGCCAGCAGACCCCGTACAGGAACCGAAGAGACCCAGTACTTC.

This clonotype occurred many times. This sequence joins TRBV28 and TRBJ1-1; possibly TRBD1 for D (6 bases). Germline V gene lookup returns CDR1 MDHEN and CDR2 SYDVKM. The V end was cut by 3 bases, the J end by 5 bases, with 13 bases between. The CDR3 spans 14 residues. The CDR3 protein is CASSFRGRGTEAFF. In DNA form, the CDR3 reads TGTGCCAGCAGTTTTAGAGGGAGGGGGACTGAAGCTTTCTTT.

This clonotype was counted a few times. This chain connects TRBV12-3 or TRBV12-4 to TRBJ2-3, with 10 bases lining up with TRBD2. The CDR3 length is 15 residues. The CDR3 sequence: CAVNGAGGKLDTQYF. The CDR3 nucleotides are TGTGCAGTAAACGGAGCGGGGGGGAAGCTAGATACGCAGTATTTT.

This clonotype came up many times. Germline is not matched at one junction end, which may reflect a read error. V usage is TRBV7-9 and J usage is TRBJ1-3; D is unclear. The CDR3 sequence is 10 residues long. Per germline, CDR1 SEHNR and CDR2 FQNEAQ (reference sequence). CDR3 sequence: CAGSGNTIYF. DNA for the CDR3: TGTGCCGGCAGTGGAAACACCATATATTTT. Together with reference TRBV7-9 and TRBJ1-3, the CDR3 gives the full variable domain: DTGVSQNPRHKITKRGQNVTFRCDPISEHNRLYWYRQTLGQGPEFLTYFQNEAQLEKSRLLSDRFSAERPKGSFSTLEIQRTEQGDSAMYLCAGSGNTIYFGEGSWLTVV.